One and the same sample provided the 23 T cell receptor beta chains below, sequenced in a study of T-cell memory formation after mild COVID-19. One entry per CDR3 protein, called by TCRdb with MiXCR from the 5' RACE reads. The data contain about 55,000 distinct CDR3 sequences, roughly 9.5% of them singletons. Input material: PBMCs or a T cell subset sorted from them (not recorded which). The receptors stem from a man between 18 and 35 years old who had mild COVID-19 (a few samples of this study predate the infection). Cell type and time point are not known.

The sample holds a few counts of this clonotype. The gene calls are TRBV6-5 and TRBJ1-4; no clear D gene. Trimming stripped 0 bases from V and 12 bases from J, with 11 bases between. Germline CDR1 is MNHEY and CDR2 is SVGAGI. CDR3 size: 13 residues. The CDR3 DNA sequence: TGTGCCAGCAGTTACTCTAGGGCCCGACAACTGTTTTTT. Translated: CASSYSRARQLFF.

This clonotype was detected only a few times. CDR3 sequence: CASSSSGTVNTGELFF. The DNA of the CDR3 is TGCGCCAGCAGCTCTTCCGGGACAGTGAACACCGGGGAGCTGTTTTTT. The chain uses TRBV5-1 and TRBJ2-2; 7 nucleotides line up with TRBD1. Germline values: CDR1 SGHRS, CDR2 YFSETQ. The J segment lost 1 base and the V segment lost 3 bases, leaving 6 bases of the junction unmatched. CDR3 size: 16 residues.

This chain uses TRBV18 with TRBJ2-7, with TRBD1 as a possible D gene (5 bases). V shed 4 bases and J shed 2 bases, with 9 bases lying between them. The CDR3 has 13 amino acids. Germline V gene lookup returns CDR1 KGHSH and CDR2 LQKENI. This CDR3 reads CASSRGPTYEQYV. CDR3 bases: TGTGCCAGCTCACGGGGCCCGACCTACGAGCAGTACGTC.

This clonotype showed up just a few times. The CDR3 loop reads CSALFPGGSYEQYF. DNA for the CDR3: TGCAGTGCTCTTTTCCCGGGGGGTTCGTACGAGCAGTACTTC. The chain recombines TRBV20-1 with TRBJ2-7; 7 bases align to TRBD2. This CDR3 region has 14 residues. Per germline, CDR1 DFQATT and CDR2 SNEGSKA (reference sequence). Trimming took 5 bases from V and 4 from J; bases not matched to a gene: 11.

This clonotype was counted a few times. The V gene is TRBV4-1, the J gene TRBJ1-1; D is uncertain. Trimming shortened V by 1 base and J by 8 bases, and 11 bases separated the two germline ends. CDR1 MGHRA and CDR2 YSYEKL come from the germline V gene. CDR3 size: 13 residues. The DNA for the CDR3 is TGCGCCAGCAGCCAAGGCAGGAAATTGGAAGCTTTCTTT. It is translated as CASSQGRKLEAFF.

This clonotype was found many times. The CDR3 loop is CSATGTSFGTDTQYF. CDR3 nucleotides: TGCAGTGCTACCGGGACTAGCTTCGGAACAGATACGCAGTATTTT. The gene calls are TRBV20-1 and TRBJ2-3; 9 bases line up with TRBD2. V gave up 4 bases and J gave up 3 bases; unmatched junction bases: 8. The CDR3 sequence is 15 residues long. Germline-derived CDR1 and CDR2 are DFQATT and SNEGSKA (reference sequence).

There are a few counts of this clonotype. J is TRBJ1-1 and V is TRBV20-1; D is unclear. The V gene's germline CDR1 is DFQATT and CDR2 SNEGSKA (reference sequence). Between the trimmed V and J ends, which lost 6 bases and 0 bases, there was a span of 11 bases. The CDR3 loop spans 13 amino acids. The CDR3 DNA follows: TGCAGTGCCGGGAGGACGATGAACACTGAAGCTTTCTTT. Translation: CSAGRTMNTEAFF.

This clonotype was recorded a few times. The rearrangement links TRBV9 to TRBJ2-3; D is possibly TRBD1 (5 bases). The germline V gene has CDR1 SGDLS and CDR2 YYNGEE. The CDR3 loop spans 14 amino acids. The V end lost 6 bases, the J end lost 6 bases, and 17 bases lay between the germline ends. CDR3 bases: TGTGCCAGCACCCAGGGTACCCGGCGGGATACGCAGTATTTT. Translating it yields CASTQGTRRDTQYF.

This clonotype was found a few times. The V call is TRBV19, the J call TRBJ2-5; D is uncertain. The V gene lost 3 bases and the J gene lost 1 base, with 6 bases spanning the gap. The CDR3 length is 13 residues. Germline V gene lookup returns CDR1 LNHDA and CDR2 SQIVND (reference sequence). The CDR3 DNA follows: TGTGCCAGTAGTATCGCCCTCCAAGAGACCCAGTACTTC. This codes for CASSIALQETQYF.

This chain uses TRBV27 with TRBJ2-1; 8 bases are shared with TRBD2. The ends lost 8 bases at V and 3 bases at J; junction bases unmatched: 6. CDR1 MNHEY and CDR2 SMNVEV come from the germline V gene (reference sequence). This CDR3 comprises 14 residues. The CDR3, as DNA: TGTGCCAGCCAAGCGGGGGCCCTCTACAATGAGCAGTTCTTC. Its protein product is CASQAGALYNEQFF.

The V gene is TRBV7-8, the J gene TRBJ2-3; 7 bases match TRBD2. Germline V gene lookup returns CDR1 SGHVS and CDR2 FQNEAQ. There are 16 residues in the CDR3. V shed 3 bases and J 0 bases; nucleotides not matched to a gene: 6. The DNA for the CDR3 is TGTGCCAGCAGCTTTCGGGCAGCGGGGAGCACAGATACGCAGTATTTT. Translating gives CASSFRAAGSTDTQYF.

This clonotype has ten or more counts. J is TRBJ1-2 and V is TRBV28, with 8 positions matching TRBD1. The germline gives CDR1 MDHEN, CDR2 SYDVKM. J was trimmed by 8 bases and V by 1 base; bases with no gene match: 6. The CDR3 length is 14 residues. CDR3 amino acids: CASSLSMGQEGYTF. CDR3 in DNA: TGTGCCAGCAGTTTATCTATGGGACAGGAGGGCTACACCTTC.

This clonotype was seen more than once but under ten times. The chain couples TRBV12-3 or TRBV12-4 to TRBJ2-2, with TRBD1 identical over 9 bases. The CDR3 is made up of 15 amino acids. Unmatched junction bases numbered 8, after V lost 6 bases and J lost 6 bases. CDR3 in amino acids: CASRNTGTGSGELFF. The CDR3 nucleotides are TGTGCCAGCAGAAATACCGGGACAGGGTCCGGGGAGCTGTTTTTT.

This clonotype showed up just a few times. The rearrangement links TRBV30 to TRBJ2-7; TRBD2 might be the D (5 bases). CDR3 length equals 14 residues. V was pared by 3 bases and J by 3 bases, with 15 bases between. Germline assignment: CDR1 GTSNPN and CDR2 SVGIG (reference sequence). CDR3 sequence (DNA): TGTGCCTGGAGGCCGAGCGGTTTTTTCTACGAGCAGTACTTC. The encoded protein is CAWRPSGFFYEQYF.

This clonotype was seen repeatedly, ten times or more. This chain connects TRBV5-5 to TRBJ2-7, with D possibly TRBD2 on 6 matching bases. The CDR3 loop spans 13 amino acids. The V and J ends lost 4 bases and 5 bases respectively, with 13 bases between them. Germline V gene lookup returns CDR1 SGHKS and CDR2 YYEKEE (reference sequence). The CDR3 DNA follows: TGTGCCAGCAGCGCCCCGGAGGGTCACGAGCAGTACTTC. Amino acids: CASSAPEGHEQYF.

CDR3 loop: CSASWVPGANVLTF. The DNA of the CDR3 is TGCAGTGCTAGTTGGGTCCCTGGGGCCAACGTCCTGACTTTC. This chain links TRBV20-1 with TRBJ2-6; no clear D gene. Deletions cut 3 bases from V and 2 bases from J, with 8 bases between. Germline CDR1 DFQATT, CDR2 SNEGSKA (reference sequence). The CDR3 contains 14 residues.

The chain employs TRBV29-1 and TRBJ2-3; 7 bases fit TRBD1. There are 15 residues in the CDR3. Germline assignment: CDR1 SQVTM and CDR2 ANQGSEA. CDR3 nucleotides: TGCATCGTCGCCCCGGGACAGACACAGGCAGATACGCAGTATTTT. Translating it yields CIVAPGQTQADTQYF.

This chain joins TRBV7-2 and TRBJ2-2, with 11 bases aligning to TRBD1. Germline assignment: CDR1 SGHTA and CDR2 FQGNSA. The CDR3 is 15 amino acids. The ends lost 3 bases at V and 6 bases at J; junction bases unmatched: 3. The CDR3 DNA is TGTGCCAGCAGCTTCGGACAGGGGGCTTCCGGGGAGCTGTTTTTT. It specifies CASSFGQGASGELFF.

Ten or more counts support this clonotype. The CDR3 bases are TGTGCCAGCAGTGGCAGACAGGGTAGCACTGAAGCTTTCTTT. Its protein product is CASSGRQGSTEAFF. V and J are TRBV2 and TRBJ1-1, with TRBD1 identical over 7 bases. The germline gives CDR1 SNHLY, CDR2 FYNNEI. V lost 4 bases to trimming and J lost 4 bases; unmatched junction nucleotides: 6. CDR3 length: 14 amino acids.

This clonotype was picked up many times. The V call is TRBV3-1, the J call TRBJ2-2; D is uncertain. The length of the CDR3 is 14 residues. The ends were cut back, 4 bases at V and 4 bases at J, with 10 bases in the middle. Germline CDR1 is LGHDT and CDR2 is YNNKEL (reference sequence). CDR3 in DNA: TGTGCCAGCAGCCTCAAGAGCGTCACCGGGGAGCTGTTTTTT. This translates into CASSLKSVTGELFF.

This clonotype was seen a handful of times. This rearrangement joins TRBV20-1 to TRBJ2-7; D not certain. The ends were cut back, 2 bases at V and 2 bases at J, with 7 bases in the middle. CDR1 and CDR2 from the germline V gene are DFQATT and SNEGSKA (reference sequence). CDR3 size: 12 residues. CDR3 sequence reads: CSARWATYEQYV. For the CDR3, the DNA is TGCAGTGCTAGATGGGCCACCTACGAGCAGTACGTC.

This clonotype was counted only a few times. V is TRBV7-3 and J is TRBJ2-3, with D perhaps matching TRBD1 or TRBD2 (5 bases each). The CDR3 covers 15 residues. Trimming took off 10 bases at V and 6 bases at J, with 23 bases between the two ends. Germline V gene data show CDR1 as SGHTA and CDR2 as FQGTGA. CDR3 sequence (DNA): TGTGCCACGCGGGCAGGTGGGGGTCCTGTCGATACGCAGTATTTT. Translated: CATRAGGGPVDTQYF.

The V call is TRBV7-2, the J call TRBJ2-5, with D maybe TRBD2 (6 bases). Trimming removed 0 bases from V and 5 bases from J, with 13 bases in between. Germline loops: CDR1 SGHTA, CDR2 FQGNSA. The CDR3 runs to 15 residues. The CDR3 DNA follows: TGTGCCAGCAGCTTAGCTAGCGGTAAACCGGAGACCCAGTACTTC. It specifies CASSLASGKPETQYF.